This is a list of T cell receptor beta chains from one sample in a study of post-analysis software for immune sequencing data. TCRdb used MiXCR to reprocess the PCR reads, holding one entry per CDR3 protein. Of hundreds of thousands of distinct CDR3 sequences in the sample, 30% were seen once. The specimen sequenced was blood. The receptor set was obtained from a girl aged 10 to 17 with multiple sclerosis. Both conserved end residues are part of each CDR3. The D gene is left open where the match is weak. Some rows mark clone size as missing; the rest say once, few, many or name a class of expanded clone.

v_gene	d_gene	j_gene	abundance	CDR3aa	CDR3nt
TRBV20-1	TRBD2	TRBJ2-1	NA	CSASPSGGLYNEQFF	TGCAGTGCTAGTCCCTCGGGGGGGCTCTACAATGAGCAGTTCTTC
TRBV4-3	NA	TRBJ2-3	NA	CASSQTTAGALTQYF	TGCGCCAGCAGCCAGACGACGGCGGGGGCCCTTACACAGTATTTT
TRBV4-1	TRBD1	TRBJ1-4	few	CASSYAGGTDEKLFF	TGCGCCAGCAGCTACGCGGGAGGGACAGATGAAAAACTGTTTTTT
TRBV7-9	TRBD2	TRBJ2-1	few	CASSFIVGGSSYNEQFF	TGTGCCAGCAGCTTCATAGTAGGCGGGAGCTCCTACAATGAGCAGTTCTTC
TRBV5-1	NA	TRBJ1-5	few	CASSKGDSNQPQHF	TGCGCCAGCAGCAAGGGGGATAGCAATCAGCCCCAGCATTTT
TRBV7-9	NA	TRBJ2-5	NA	CASSRDGQQETQYF	TGTGCCAGCAGCCGTGACGGACAGCAAGAGACCCAGTACTTC
TRBV11-2	NA	TRBJ2-6	many	CASSPLSGANVLTF	TGTGCCAGCAGCCCCCTCTCTGGGGCCAACGTCCTGACTTTC
TRBV7-2	NA	TRBJ1-1	NA	CASSSLGDTEAFF	TGTGCCAGCAGCTCCCTTGGGGACACTGAAGCTTTCTTT
TRBV20-1	TRBD2	TRBJ2-7	few	CSARDAAGGNEQYF	TGCAGTGCTAGAGATGCAGCGGGAGGAAACGAGCAGTACTTC
TRBV7-9	NA	TRBJ2-3	few	CASSYNPQGSTQYF	TGTGCCAGCAGCTATAACCCACAGGGAAGTACGCAGTATTTT
TRBV12-3/TRBV12-4	NA	TRBJ2-7	once	CASSSRGRASSYNEQYF	TGTGCCAGCAGTTCACGGGGGCGGGCAAGCTCCTACAATGAGCAGTACTTC
TRBV20-1	NA	TRBJ2-1	NA	CSVRGKSYNEQFF	TGCAGTGTCCGGGGGAAGTCCTACAATGAGCAGTTCTTC
TRBV15	NA	TRBJ2-3	few	CATTFKRNTDTQYF	TGTGCCACCACGTTCAAGCGGAACACAGATACGCAGTATTTT
TRBV27	NA	TRBJ2-7	NA	CASSFGRLGKQYF	TGTGCCAGCAGTTTCGGCAGGCTTGGTAAGCAGTACTTC
TRBV5-1	NA	TRBJ2-3	few	CASSWGGRSTDTQYF	TGCGCCAGCAGCTGGGGAGGACGGAGCACAGATACGCAGTATTTT
TRBV29-1	NA	TRBJ2-7	NA	CSVEGRAYRGGYEQYF	TGCAGCGTTGAAGGGCGAGCATACAGGGGGGGCTACGAGCAGTACTTC
TRBV6-5	NA	TRBJ2-7	NA	CASSYRQVDEQYF	TGTGCCAGCAGTTACCGACAGGTTGACGAGCAGTACTTC
TRBV20-1	TRBD1	TRBJ1-5	few	CSATHYRGDQPQHF	TGCAGTGCTACCCATTACAGGGGCGATCAGCCCCAGCATTTT
TRBV19	NA	TRBJ2-3	NA	CASSTGRAIATDTQYF	TGTGCCAGTAGTACGGGACGGGCGATAGCTACCGATACGCAGTATTTT
TRBV25-1	NA	TRBJ2-7	NA	CASRVAGQGDYEQYF	TGTGCCAGCAGGGTGGCAGGCCAAGGGGACTACGAGCAGTACTTC
TRBV11-2	TRBD1	TRBJ2-1	NA	CASSQRTGEFF	TGTGCCAGCAGCCAACGGACAGGGGAGTTCTTC
TRBV10-3	TRBD1	TRBJ2-2	few	CAISEPGQGLDTGELFF	TGTGCCATCAGTGAGCCGGGACAGGGCTTGGACACCGGGGAGCTGTTTTTT
TRBV9	NA	TRBJ2-1	once	CASSPDRDKASSRVEQFF	TGTGCCAGCAGCCCAGACCGGGACAAGGCGTCTAGCAGAGTCGAGCAGTTCTTC
TRBV6-2/TRBV6-3	NA	TRBJ2-7	few	CASSIRQPPYEQYF	TGTGCCAGCAGTATAAGGCAGCCCCCGTACGAGCAGTACTTC
TRBV29-1	TRBD1	TRBJ1-2	few	CSVLGQRYGYTF	TGCAGCGTCCTGGGACAGCGATATGGCTACACCTTC
TRBV6-5	NA	TRBJ2-1	many	CASSYGADDNEQFF	TGTGCCAGCAGTTACGGGGCCGATGACAATGAGCAGTTCTTC
TRBV7-9	NA	TRBJ2-4	few	CASSLERDPQYF	TGTGCCAGCAGCTTAGAACGGGACCCTCAGTACTTC
TRBV29-1	NA	TRBJ2-7	NA	CSVYSEGEGPYEQYF	TGCAGCGTTTACTCCGAGGGGGAAGGCCCCTACGAGCAGTACTTC
TRBV11-3	TRBD2	TRBJ2-3	NA	CASSQGLAGGTDTQYF	TGTGCCAGCAGCCAAGGACTAGCGGGAGGGACAGATACGCAGTATTTT
TRBV5-1	NA	TRBJ2-5	few	CASSPNWSASRGTQYF	TGCGCCAGCAGTCCGAATTGGAGCGCTTCACGGGGGACCCAGTACTTC
TRBV6-1	TRBD1	TRBJ1-5	NA	CASREWTGGSNQPQHF	TGTGCCAGCAGGGAATGGACAGGGGGAAGCAATCAGCCCCAGCATTTT
TRBV12-3/TRBV12-4	NA	TRBJ1-1	NA	CASNPSAVGVTVTEAFF	TGTGCCAGCAACCCATCGGCCGTCGGAGTGACGGTTACTGAAGCTTTCTTT
TRBV12-3/TRBV12-4	NA	TRBJ2-1	few	CASSLDGSRYNEQFF	TGTGCCAGCAGTTTGGACGGGAGCAGGTACAATGAGCAGTTCTTC
TRBV12-3/TRBV12-4	NA	TRBJ2-7	few	CASSFVPTYEQYF	TGTGCCAGCAGTTTCGTCCCTACCTACGAGCAGTACTTC
TRBV7-6	NA	TRBJ2-5	few	CASSPRGGLETQYF	TGTGCCAGCAGCCCCCGAGGAGGGTTGGAGACCCAGTACTTC
TRBV5-1	NA	TRBJ1-5	NA	CASSLGPSRGNQPQHF	TGCGCCAGCAGCCTCGGTCCTTCCCGGGGCAATCAGCCCCAGCATTTT
TRBV5-1	NA	TRBJ2-4	NA	CASSEALGSAKNIQYF	TGCGCCAGCAGTGAAGCGTTGGGTTCCGCCAAAAACATTCAGTACTTC
TRBV5-5	TRBD2	TRBJ2-1	NA	CASSLNQLGLAGGRSYNEQFF	TGTGCCAGCAGCTTGAACCAGTTGGGACTAGCGGGGGGCCGCTCCTACAATGAGCAGTTCTTC
TRBV19	NA	TRBJ1-1	NA	CASSTSGTVNTEAFF	TGTGCCAGTAGTACCTCCGGGACGGTGAACACTGAAGCTTTCTTT
TRBV28	NA	TRBJ2-1	NA	CASSLTGRREQFF	TGTGCCAGCAGTTTAACTGGGCGGCGGGAGCAGTTCTTC
TRBV28	NA	TRBJ2-7	few	CASRSPGLSSYEQYF	TGTGCCAGCAGATCTCCGGGCCTCTCCTCCTACGAGCAGTACTTC
TRBV2	NA	TRBJ1-2	few	CAISGGPDGYTF	TGTGCCATCTCGGGGGGCCCGGATGGCTACACCTTC
TRBV4-1	TRBD2	TRBJ2-3	NA	CASSQQASGGVGGTDTQYF	TGCGCCAGCAGCCAACAAGCTAGCGGGGGAGTAGGTGGCACAGATACGCAGTATTTT
TRBV10-3	TRBD1	TRBJ2-3	NA	CAISESRDREIDTQYF	TGTGCCATCAGTGAGTCCAGGGACAGGGAAATAGATACGCAGTATTTT
TRBV9	NA	TRBJ2-5	NA	CANSVALPRMGPQETQYF	TGTGCCAACAGCGTAGCTTTGCCCCGGATGGGTCCCCAAGAGACCCAGTACTTC
TRBV6-2/TRBV6-3	NA	TRBJ2-1	NA	CASSYTPGQYNEQFF	TGTGCCAGCAGTTACACCCCCGGACAGTACAATGAGCAGTTCTTC
TRBV6-1	TRBD2	TRBJ2-1	few	CASREGLAGVSPYNEQFF	TGTGCCAGCAGGGAGGGACTAGCCGGAGTATCACCATACAATGAGCAGTTCTTC
TRBV6-5	TRBD2	TRBJ2-1	NA	CASSYWSGSSYNEQFF	TGTGCCAGCAGTTATTGGAGCGGGAGCTCCTACAATGAGCAGTTCTTC
TRBV9	TRBD1	TRBJ1-5	NA	CASSVGTGEGQPQHF	TGTGCCAGCAGCGTAGGGACAGGGGAAGGTCAGCCCCAGCATTTT
TRBV7-2	NA	TRBJ2-6	few	CAAQEGGANVLTF	TGTGCCGCGCAGGAGGGGGGGGCCAACGTCCTGACTTTC
TRBV27	TRBD1	TRBJ2-7	many	CASSPSGQIYEQYF	TGTGCCAGCAGTCCATCGGGACAGATCTACGAGCAGTACTTC
TRBV20-1	NA	TRBJ2-4	NA	CSASEKKNKNIQYF	TGCAGTGCTAGCGAAAAAAAAAATAAAAACATTCAGTACTTC
TRBV5-1	TRBD1	TRBJ2-5	NA	CASSLEGTGLQTQYF	TGCGCCAGCAGCTTGGAGGGGACAGGGTTACAGACCCAGTACTTC
TRBV29-1	TRBD2	TRBJ2-1	NA	CSVGLAGVGEQLF	TGCAGCGTTGGACTAGCGGGAGTTGGTGAGCAGCTCTTC
TRBV7-2	TRBD1	TRBJ2-7	NA	CASSTRQGSYEQYF	TGTGCCAGCAGCACCCGACAGGGCTCCTACGAGCAGTACTTC
TRBV16	NA	TRBJ1-2	NA	CASSQSAQGLGYTF	TGTGCCAGCAGCCAATCGGCCCAGGGGCTCGGCTACACCTTC
TRBV5-5	NA	TRBJ2-7	NA	CASSLVGVLGAEQYF	TGTGCCAGCAGCTTGGTCGGGGTGTTGGGGGCCGAGCAGTACTTC
TRBV15	NA	TRBJ2-1	once	CATSGLVPPEQFF	TGTGCCACCAGCGGTCTAGTTCCGCCTGAGCAGTTCTTC
TRBV20-1	NA	TRBJ1-2	few	CSVRGRKNSYGYTF	TGCAGTGTTCGGGGACGAAAGAACTCCTATGGCTACACCTTC
TRBV7-2	NA	TRBJ1-1	NA	CATHGGTTEAFF	TGTGCCACCCATGGGGGGACCACTGAAGCTTTCTTT